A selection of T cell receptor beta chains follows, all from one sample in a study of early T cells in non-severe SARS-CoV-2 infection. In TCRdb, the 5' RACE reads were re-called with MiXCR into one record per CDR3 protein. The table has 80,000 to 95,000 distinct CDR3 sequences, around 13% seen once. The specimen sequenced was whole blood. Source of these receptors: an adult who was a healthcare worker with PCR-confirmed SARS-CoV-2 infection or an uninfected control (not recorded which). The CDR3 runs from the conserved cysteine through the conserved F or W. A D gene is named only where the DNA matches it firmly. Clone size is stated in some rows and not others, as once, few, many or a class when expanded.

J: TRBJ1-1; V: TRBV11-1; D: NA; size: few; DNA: TGTGCCAGCAGCGTCGGGGGGCCGGCTGAAGTTTTCTTT; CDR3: CASSVGGPAEVFF
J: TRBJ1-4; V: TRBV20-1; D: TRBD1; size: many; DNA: TGCAGTGCTAGAGACCGTTTGCCGGGACAGGGGGCGTATACTAATGAAAAACTGTTTTTT; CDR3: CSARDRLPGQGAYTNEKLFF
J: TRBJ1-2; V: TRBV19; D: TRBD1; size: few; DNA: TGTGCCAGTAGTATACCCGGGACAGGGGGCTATGGCTACACCTTC; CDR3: CASSIPGTGGYGYTF
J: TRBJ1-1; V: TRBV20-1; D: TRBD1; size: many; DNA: TGCAGTGCTCCCCGGACAGGGTCGCGCACTGAAGCTTTCTTT; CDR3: CSAPRTGSRTEAFF
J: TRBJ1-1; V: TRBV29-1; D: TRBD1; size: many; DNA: TGCAGCGTTGACCGCGGACAGGGTAAAAGGACTGAAGCTTTCTTT; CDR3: CSVDRGQGKRTEAFF
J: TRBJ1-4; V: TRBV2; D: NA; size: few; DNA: TGTGCCAGCAGCCGGATCGGGGGTGGAAAACTGTTTTTT; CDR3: CASSRIGGGKLFF
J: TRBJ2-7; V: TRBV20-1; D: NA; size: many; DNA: TGCAGTGCCCACCCACGGGGACGTGTTTACGAGCAGTACTTC; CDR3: CSAHPRGRVYEQYF
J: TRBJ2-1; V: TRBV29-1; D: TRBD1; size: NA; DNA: TGCAGCGTTAACAGGGGGAGTAACAATGAGCAGTTCTTC; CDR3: CSVNRGSNNEQFF
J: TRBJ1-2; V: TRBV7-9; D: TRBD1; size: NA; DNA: TGTGCCAGCAGGATAGGCCCAACAGGGGTCTACACCTTC; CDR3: CASRIGPTGVYTF
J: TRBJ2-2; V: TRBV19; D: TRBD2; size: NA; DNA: TGTGCCAGTAGTATGGGTCGGACTAGCGGGGACCCCGAGGAGCTGTTTTTT; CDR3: CASSMGRTSGDPEELFF
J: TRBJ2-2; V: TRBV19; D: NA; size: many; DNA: TGTGCCAGTAGTAAAGCGGGCGGAACCGGGGAGCTGTTTTTT; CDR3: CASSKAGGTGELFF
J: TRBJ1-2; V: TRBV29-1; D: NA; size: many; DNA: TGCAGCGTAAGGACGGATGCTAACTATGGCTACACCTTC; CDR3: CSVRTDANYGYTF
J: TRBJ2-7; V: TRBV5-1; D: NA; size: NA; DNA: TGCGCCAGCAGCCAGGAAGGGCGGCCCTACGAGCAGTACTTC; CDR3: CASSQEGRPYEQYF
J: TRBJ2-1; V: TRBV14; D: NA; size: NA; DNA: TGTGCCAGCAGCCAAGGGGGACATAGCCATGAGCAGTTCTTC; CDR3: CASSQGGHSHEQFF
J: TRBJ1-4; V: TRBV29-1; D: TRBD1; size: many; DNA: TGCAGCGCCGGACAGGGCGGTGAAAAACTGTTTTTT; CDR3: CSAGQGGEKLFF
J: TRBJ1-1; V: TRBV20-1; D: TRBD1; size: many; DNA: TGCAGTGCTAGAGCCCCCGGGACAGGACGGAACACTGAAGCTTTCTTT; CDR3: CSARAPGTGRNTEAFF
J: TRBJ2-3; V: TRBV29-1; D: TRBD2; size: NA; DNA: TGCAGCGTTGGGAATCTAGCGGGGGCAGATACGCAGTATTTT; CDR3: CSVGNLAGADTQYF
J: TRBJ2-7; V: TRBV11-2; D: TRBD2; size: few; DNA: TGTGCCAGCACCCCGGGGGAGGGGAGGAGCGAGCAGTACTTC; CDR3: CASTPGEGRSEQYF
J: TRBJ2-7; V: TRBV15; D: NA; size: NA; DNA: TGTGCCACCAGCACTAGGGGGGGCGGCTCCTACGAGCAGTACTTC; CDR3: CATSTRGGGSYEQYF
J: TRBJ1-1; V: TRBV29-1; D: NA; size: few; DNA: TGCAGCGTTGTGAGCCTTGGTCTCACTGAAGCTTTCTTT; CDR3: CSVVSLGLTEAFF
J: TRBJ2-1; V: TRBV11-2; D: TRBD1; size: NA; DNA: TGTGCCAGCAGCTCCGGGACAGGTACCTACAATGAGCAGTTCTTC; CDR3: CASSSGTGTYNEQFF
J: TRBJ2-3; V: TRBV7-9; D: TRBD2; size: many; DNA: TGTGCCAGCAGCATCCGGACTAGCGGGGGCACAGATACGCAGTATTTT; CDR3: CASSIRTSGGTDTQYF
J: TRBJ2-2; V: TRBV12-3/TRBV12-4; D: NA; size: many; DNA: TGTGCCAGCAAAACAGTTTCGTCCGGGGAGCTGTTTTTT; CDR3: CASKTVSSGELFF
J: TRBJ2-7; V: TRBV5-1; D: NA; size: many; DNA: TGCGCCAGCAGCTTGGTCGCAGGGGACTACGAGCAGTACTTC; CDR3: CASSLVAGDYEQYF
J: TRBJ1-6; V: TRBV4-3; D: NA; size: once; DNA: TGCGCCAGCAGCCAGGGACATGGCTCACCCCTCCACTTT; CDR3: CASSQGHGSPLHF
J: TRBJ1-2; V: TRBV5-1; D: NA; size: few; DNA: TGCGCCAGCAGCTCCGCAGGGATTTCTTACTATGGCTACACCTTC; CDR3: CASSSAGISYYGYTF
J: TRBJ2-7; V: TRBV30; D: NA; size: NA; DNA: TGTGCCTGGAAAGAGGGTTACCTAGGGGAGCAGTACTTC; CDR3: CAWKEGYLGEQYF
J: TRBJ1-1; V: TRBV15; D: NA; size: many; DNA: TGTGCCACCAGCAGAAAGGGAAAGTCTGAAGCTTTCTTT; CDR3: CATSRKGKSEAFF
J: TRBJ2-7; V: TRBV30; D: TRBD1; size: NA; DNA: TGTGCCTGGAGACAGGGGGCCTACGAGCAGTACTTC; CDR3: CAWRQGAYEQYF
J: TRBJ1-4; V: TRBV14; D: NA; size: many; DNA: TGTGCCAGCAGCCAATACAAGGGCTTCTCAACTAATGAAAAACTGTTTTTT; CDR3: CASSQYKGFSTNEKLFF
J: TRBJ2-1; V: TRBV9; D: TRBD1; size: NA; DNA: TGTGCCAGCAGCACACGGACAGGGATAAACTACAATGAGCAGTTCTTC; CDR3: CASSTRTGINYNEQFF
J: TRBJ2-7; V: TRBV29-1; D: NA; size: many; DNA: TGCAGCGTTGGTCAGGGAAGCTACGAGCAGTACTTC; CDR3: CSVGQGSYEQYF
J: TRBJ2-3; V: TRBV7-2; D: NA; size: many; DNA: TGTGCCAGCAGCTTAGAGGGGGGCATTTTCACAGATACGCAGTATTTT; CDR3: CASSLEGGIFTDTQYF
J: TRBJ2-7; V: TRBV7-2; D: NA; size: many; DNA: TGTGCCAGCAGCTCCTCGGTTACCACAACCTACGAGCAGTACTTC; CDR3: CASSSSVTTTYEQYF
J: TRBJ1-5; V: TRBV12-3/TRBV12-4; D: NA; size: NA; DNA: TGTGCCAGCAGTCACGACAGAGTGGGAAGCCAGCCCCAGCATTTT; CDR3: CASSHDRVGSQPQHF
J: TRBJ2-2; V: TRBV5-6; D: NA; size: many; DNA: TGTGCCAGCAGCTTGGTAGGAGGGGACTACACCGGGGAGCTGTTTTTT; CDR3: CASSLVGGDYTGELFF
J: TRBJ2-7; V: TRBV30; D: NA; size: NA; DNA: TGTGCCTGGACCTTAGGACCGGCCGCGGAGCAGTACTTC; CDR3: CAWTLGPAAEQYF
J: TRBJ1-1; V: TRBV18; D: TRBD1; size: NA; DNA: TGTGTCAGCTCACTGGGGGACAGTACGAACACTGAAGCTTTCTTT; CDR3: CVSSLGDSTNTEAFF
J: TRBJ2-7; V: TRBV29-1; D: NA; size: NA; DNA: TGCAGCGTTGAAGGTCAATTTCCTCCCCACGAGCAGTACTTC; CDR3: CSVEGQFPPHEQYF
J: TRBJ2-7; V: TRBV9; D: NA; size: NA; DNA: TGTGCCAGCAGCGTAGATCAGGGTTCCTACGAGCAGTACTTC; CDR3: CASSVDQGSYEQYF
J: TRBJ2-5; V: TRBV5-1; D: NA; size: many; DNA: TGCGCCAGCAGCCGCCAAGAGACCCAGTACTTC; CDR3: CASSRQETQYF
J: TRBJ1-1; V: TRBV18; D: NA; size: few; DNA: TGTGCCAGCTCACCACGGGGAGAAGCTTTCTTT; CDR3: CASSPRGEAFF
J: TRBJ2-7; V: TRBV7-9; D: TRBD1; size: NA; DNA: TGTGCCAGCAGCTTGGGACAGGGAACTACTTACGAGCAGTACTTC; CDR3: CASSLGQGTTYEQYF
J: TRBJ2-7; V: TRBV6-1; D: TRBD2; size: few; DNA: TGTGCCAGCAGTGCCGGGAGGGGGGGCTACGAGCAGTACTTC; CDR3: CASSAGRGGYEQYF
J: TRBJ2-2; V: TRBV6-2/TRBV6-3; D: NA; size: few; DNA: TGTGCCAGCAGTTACCCTGGGCCTCCCCCGGAGCTGTTTTTT; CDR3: CASSYPGPPPELFF
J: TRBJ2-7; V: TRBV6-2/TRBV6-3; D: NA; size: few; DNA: TGTGCCAGCAGTGACAGCCCCTACGAGCAGTACTTC; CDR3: CASSDSPYEQYF
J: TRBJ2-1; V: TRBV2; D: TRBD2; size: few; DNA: TGTGCCAGCAGTGAACTGGGGGGGTACAATGAGCAGTTCTTC; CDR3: CASSELGGYNEQFF
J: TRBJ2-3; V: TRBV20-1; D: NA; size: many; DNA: TGCAGTGCTAGAGATTGGGGGATTGGGGACACAGATACGCAGTATTTT; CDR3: CSARDWGIGDTDTQYF
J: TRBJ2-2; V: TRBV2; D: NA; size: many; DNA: TGTGCCAGCAGTGGTAATTTCCGGAACACCGGGGAGCTGTTTTTT; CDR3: CASSGNFRNTGELFF
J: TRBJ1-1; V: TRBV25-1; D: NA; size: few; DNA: TGTGCCAGCAGTGAATTTAACACAGCTGAAGCTTTCTTT; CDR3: CASSEFNTAEAFF
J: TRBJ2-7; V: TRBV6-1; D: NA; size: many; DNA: TGTGCCAGCAGTGCATCCCGGGACGGAGCTTACGAGCAGTACTTC; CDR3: CASSASRDGAYEQYF
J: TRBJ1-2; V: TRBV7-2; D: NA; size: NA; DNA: TGTGCCAGCAGCTCTAGAGGCACGCCGAATGCCTACACCTTC; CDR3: CASSSRGTPNAYTF
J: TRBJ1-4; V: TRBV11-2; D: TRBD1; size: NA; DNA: TGTGCCAGCAGCCCCTGGGACAGGGCCTTAGGGGGTGAAAAACTGTTTTTT; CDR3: CASSPWDRALGGEKLFF
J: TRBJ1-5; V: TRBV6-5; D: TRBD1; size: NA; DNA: TGTGCCAGCAGTCTCACAGGGGATCAGCCCCAGCATTTT; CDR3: CASSLTGDQPQHF
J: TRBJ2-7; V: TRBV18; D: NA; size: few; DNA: TGTGCCAGCTCACCAAGCAGGGGTTCCCGGGAGCAGTACTTC; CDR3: CASSPSRGSREQYF